This TCR beta chain was found in a study of identical twins. Germline loops: CDR1 SQVTM, CDR2 ANQGSEA. There are 12 residues in the CDR3. V trimming: 6 bases; J trimming: 4 bases; junction bases outside the gene matches: 3. TCRdb called the 5' RACE reads again in MiXCR, with one record for every CDR3 protein. Among about 520,000 distinct CDR3 sequences listed, around 20% were seen once. In this sample, this clonotype turned up a few times. The same sample was also studied in work on T cells expressing NK-cell markers. That source notes: Among the eight sequenced donors, seven tested HCMV-seropositive and one tested seronegative. More than five donors showed dominant NKG2C+ clonotypes comprising about 1.0-7.5% of their CD8+ T cells.

Sequenced sample: CD4+ T cells sorted from blood. This sequence originates from a woman aged 18-35 years in good health. V and J are TRBV29-1 and TRBJ2-5; 9 nucleotides line up with TRBD1. The DNA for the CDR3 is TGCAGCGTGGGACAGGGCAGAGAGACCCAGTACTTC. It translates to CSVGQGRETQYF.